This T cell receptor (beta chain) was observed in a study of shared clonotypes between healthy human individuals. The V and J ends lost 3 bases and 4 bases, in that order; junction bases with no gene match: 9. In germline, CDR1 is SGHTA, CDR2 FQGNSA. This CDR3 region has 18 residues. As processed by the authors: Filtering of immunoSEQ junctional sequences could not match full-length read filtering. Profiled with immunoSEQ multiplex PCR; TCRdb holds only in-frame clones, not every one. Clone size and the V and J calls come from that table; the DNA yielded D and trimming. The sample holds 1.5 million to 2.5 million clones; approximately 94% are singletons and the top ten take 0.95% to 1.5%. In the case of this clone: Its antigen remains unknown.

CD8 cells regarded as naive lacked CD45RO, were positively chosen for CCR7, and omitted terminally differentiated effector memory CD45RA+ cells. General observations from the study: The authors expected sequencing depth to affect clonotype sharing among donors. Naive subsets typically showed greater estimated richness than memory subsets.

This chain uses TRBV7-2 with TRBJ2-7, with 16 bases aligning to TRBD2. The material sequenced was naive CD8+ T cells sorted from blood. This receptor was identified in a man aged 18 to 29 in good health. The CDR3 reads CASSFTGTSGRAWYEQYF. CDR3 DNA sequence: TGTGCCAGCAGCTTTACCGGGACTAGCGGGAGGGCCTGGTACGAGCAGTACTTC.